The 28 T cell receptor beta chains in this list originate from one sample, sequenced in a study of cytotoxic CD8 clonotypes in ibrutinib-treated CLL. Profiled with immunoSEQ multiplex PCR; TCRdb holds only in-frame clones, not every one. The sample yields a few hundred thousand clones, about 80% seen once. This specimen was PBMCs, taken before ibrutinib treatment. Receptors originate from a human donor with chronic lymphocytic leukemia.

With regard to this clone: A much larger clonotype is one base distant, so this may be a read error. The chain links TRBV5-4 to TRBJ2-1; D remains ambiguous. Germline values: CDR1 SGHNT, CDR2 YYREEE (reference sequence). The V end lost 2 bases, the J end lost 5 bases, and 2 bases lay between the germline ends. The CDR3 is made up of 11 amino acids. CDR3 coding DNA: TGTGCCAGCAGCTTTGACAATGAGCAGTTCTTC. Residues: CASSFDNEQFF. Full variable domain (rest looked up from reference TRBV5-4 and TRBJ2-1): ETGVTQSPTHLIKTRGQQVTLRCSSQSGHNTVSWYQQALGQGPQFIFQYYREEENGRGNFPPRFSGLQFPNYSSELNVNALELDDSALYLCASSFDNEQFFGPGTRLTVL.

This clone was found a few times. This chain links TRBV27 with TRBJ1-2; D gene ambiguous. Trimming cost V 3 bases and J 8 bases, with 19 bases left between them. The V gene's germline CDR1 is MNHEY and CDR2 SMNVEV (reference sequence). The length of the CDR3 is 15 residues. The CDR3 protein is CASSLAHETAGGYTF. The CDR3 bases are TGTGCCAGCAGTTTGGCCCACGAAACGGCCGGGGGCTACACCTTC.

This chain connects TRBV15 to TRBJ2-7; TRBD2 aligns across 11 bases. Losses at the gene ends were 4 bases for V and 4 bases for J; bases not matched to a gene: 6. Germline-derived CDR1 and CDR2 are LNHNV and YYDKDF (reference sequence). The CDR3 consists of 15 residues. CDR3 sequence reads: CATSTVTSGNYEQYF. The CDR3 coding sequence is TGTGCCACCAGCACCGTGACTAGCGGGAATTACGAGCAGTACTTC.

This clone has more than one count but fewer than ten. The CDR3 bases are TGTGCCAGCTCACCGCAGGGTCCTGAAGCTTTCTTT. Translating gives CASSPQGPEAFF. The J gene is TRBJ1-1, the V gene TRBV18; maybe TRBD1 (5 bases). The length of the CDR3 is 12 residues. V lost 3 bases and J lost 6, with 8 bases in between. Germline values: CDR1 KGHSH, CDR2 LQKENI.

This chain joins TRBV27 and TRBJ1-2; 9 bases map to TRBD1. Germline V CDR1 and CDR2: MNHEY, SMNVEV (reference sequence). This CDR3 contains 18 residues. V trimming: 2 bases; J trimming: 3 bases; junction bases outside the gene matches: 13. CDR3 loop: CASSLTPQQGAGYYGYTF. The CDR3 DNA is TGTGCCAGCAGTTTAACCCCTCAACAGGGGGCGGGCTACTATGGCTACACCTTC.

The J gene is TRBJ2-2, the V gene TRBV6-6; maybe TRBD2 (6 bases). There are 14 residues in the CDR3. With 6 bases removed from V and 6 bases from J, the gap between germline ends came to 14 bases. The germline CDR1 and CDR2 sequences are MNHNY and SVGAGI (reference sequence). CDR3 DNA: TGTGCCAGCAGGTGGGACCGGGGGTCCGGGGAGCTGTTTTTT. Translation gives CASRWDRGSGELFF.

The chain combines TRBV6-1 with TRBJ2-1, with 11 positions matching TRBD2. Germline-derived CDR1 and CDR2 are MNHNS and SASEGT. The ends lost 5 bases at V and 4 bases at J; junction bases unmatched: 4. The CDR3 is 15 residues long. DNA of the CDR3: TGTGCCAGCAGTCCGGGACTAGCGGAGTACAATGAGCAGTTCTTC. It codes for CASSPGLAEYNEQFF.

This clone was seen a few times. This rearrangement joins TRBV11-2 to TRBJ2-1; D is undetermined. V was pared by 0 bases and J by 3 bases, with 6 bases between. Looked up from germline, CDR1 is SGHAT and CDR2 is FQNNGV. CDR3 length: 14 residues. CDR3 sequence (DNA): TGTGCCAGCAGCTTAGAAGGCAACTACAATGAGCAGTTCTTC. Protein product: CASSLEGNYNEQFF.

This clone appeared a few times. The chain recombines TRBV30 with TRBJ1-5; no reliable D call. The CDR3 sequence is 15 residues long. Looked up from germline, CDR1 is GTSNPN and CDR2 is SVGIG (reference sequence). The ends were cut back, 0 bases at V and 5 bases at J, with 14 bases in the middle. The DNA of the CDR3 is TGTGCCTGGAGTGTTGGCCCCAATGTGGATCAGCCCCAGCATTTT. Encoded protein: CAWSVGPNVDQPQHF.

DNA for the CDR3: TGTGCCAGCTCACGCGACCAGGGCCGAGAAAAACTGTTTTTT. It encodes CASSRDQGREKLFF. The chain has TRBV18 and TRBJ1-4, with D possibly matching TRBD1 (5 bases). CDR1 is KGHSH, CDR2 LQKENI, per germline. The CDR3 is 14 amino acids. Trimming took 4 bases from V and 8 from J, leaving 14 bases between them. The full variable domain, rest sourced from reference TRBV18 and TRBJ1-4, is NAGVMQNPRHLVRRRGQEARLRCSPMKGHSHVYWYRQLPEEGLKFMVYLQKENIIDESGMPKERFSAEFPKEGPSILRIQQVVRGDSAAYFCASSRDQGREKLFFGSGTQLSVL.

The J gene is TRBJ1-1, the V gene TRBV5-1, with TRBD1 identical over 9 bases. The CDR3 has 17 amino acids. Germline V gene lookup returns CDR1 SGHRS and CDR2 YFSETQ. The trim removed 4 bases at V and 2 bases at J, leaving 12 bases unmatched. The DNA of the CDR3 is TGCGCCAGCAGCCGAGCACAGGGGGCATTTGGAAACACTGAAGCTTTCTTT. As protein: CASSRAQGAFGNTEAFF.

This clone appeared once. This chain uses TRBV6-5 with TRBJ2-7; 13 bases align to TRBD2. V dropped 5 bases and J dropped 4; count of bases not matched to a gene: 2. Germline CDR1 is MNHEY and CDR2 is SVGAGI. The CDR3 totals 14 residues. The CDR3 DNA reads as TGTGCCAGCAGTAGGACTAGCGGGAGATACGAGCAGTACTTC. Amino acid sequence: CASSRTSGRYEQYF.

Points on this clone: The sample carries other DNA sequences with the same CDR3. DNA for the CDR3: TGTGCCAGCAGTGTACAGGGATACGAGCAGTACTTC. Its protein product is CASSVQGYEQYF. This sequence joins TRBV6-1 and TRBJ2-7; perhaps TRBD1 as D (6 bases). V gave up 4 bases and J gave up 4 bases, with 8 bases separating them. The CDR3 contains 12 residues. CDR1 MNHNS and CDR2 SASEGT come from the germline V gene.

J is TRBJ2-6 and V is TRBV4-3; D may be TRBD1 (6 bases). CDR3 length: 16 amino acids. The V end lost 5 bases, the J end lost 0 bases, and 11 bases lay between the germline ends. Germline V gene sequence: CDR1 LGHNA, CDR2 YSLEER. The CDR3 sequence: CASSEGGPSGANVLTF. CDR3 in DNA: TGCGCCAGCAGCGAAGGGGGTCCCTCTGGGGCCAACGTCCTGACTTTC.

The V and J genes are TRBV2 and TRBJ2-7, with TRBD1 identical over 7 bases. The J segment lost 4 bases and the V segment lost 10 bases, leaving 4 bases of the junction unmatched. The CDR3 contains 11 residues. Germline V CDR1 and CDR2: SNHLY, FYNNEI. CDR3 sequence reads: CATSTGYEQYF. CDR3 in DNA: TGTGCCACCTCGACAGGGTACGAGCAGTACTTC.

This chain joins TRBV29-1 and TRBJ1-1, with D maybe TRBD1 (5 bases). There are 13 residues in the CDR3. Trimming took 4 bases from V and 3 from J, leaving 12 bases between them. The germline CDR1 and CDR2 sequences are SQVTM and ANQGSEA. The CDR3 DNA is TGCAGCGTTGCAGGGACCTCTTACACTGAAGCTTTCTTT. Its protein is CSVAGTSYTEAFF.

This clone was seen just once. V is TRBV18 and J is TRBJ1-1; a possible D gene is TRBD1 (6 bases). Germline V gives CDR1 KGHSH, CDR2 LQKENI. V dropped 0 bases and J dropped 6 bases, with 17 bases sitting between them. The CDR3 runs to 16 residues. Here the CDR3 reads CASSPPQKGDSAEAFF. In DNA form, the CDR3 reads TGTGCCAGCTCACCACCGCAGAAGGGGGATTCCGCTGAAGCTTTCTTT.

The chain employs TRBV21-1 and TRBJ2-7; the table's TRBD2 call for D was not verified on the DNA. TRBV21-1 represents a pseudogene. The CDR3 sequence is 16 residues long. Here the CDR3 reads CASSKLLVPTLYEQYF. The CDR3 bases are TGTGCCAGCAGCAAGCTACTTGTCCCGACTCTTTACGAGCAGTACTTC.

This chain joins TRBV10-1 and TRBJ2-1; D uncertain. The CDR3 covers 13 residues. Deletions cut 4 bases from V and 9 bases from J, with 13 bases between. CDR1 is WNHNN and CDR2 is SYGVQD in the germline V gene (reference sequence). The CDR3 region has the DNA TGCGCCAGCAGTGCTACTATGCTTACTGAGCAGTTCTTC. Translating it yields CASSATMLTEQFF.

The CDR3 sequence is CASSLTGSPQPQHF. In DNA form, the CDR3 reads TGTGCCAGCAGCTTGACAGGGTCCCCCCAGCCCCAGCATTTT. The chain joins TRBV5-6 to TRBJ1-5; D possibly corresponds to TRBD1 (6 bases). The V and J ends lost 1 base and 7 bases respectively, with 12 bases between them. The CDR3 totals 14 residues. Germline loops: CDR1 SGHDT, CDR2 YYEEEE.

The V call is TRBV7-2, the J call TRBJ1-2, with TRBD1 matching over 8 bases. The junction had 4 bases not matched to a gene; V was cut back by 0 bases and J by 7 bases. Germline V CDR1 and CDR2: SGHTA, FQGNSA. The CDR3 sequence is 14 residues long. CDR3 region: CASSLATGVLGYTF. DNA of the CDR3: TGTGCCAGCAGCTTAGCGACAGGGGTTCTTGGCTACACCTTC.

The rearrangement joins TRBV4-2 to TRBJ2-7, with TRBD2 identical over 11 bases. The CDR3 runs to 15 residues. From germline, CDR1 is LGHNA and CDR2 YNFKEQ. V was clipped by 3 bases and J by 2 bases; unmatched bases: 3. The CDR3 DNA sequence: TGTGCCAGCAGCCATACTAGCGGGGGCCCCTACGAGCAGTACTTC. Its translation: CASSHTSGGPYEQYF.

The chain recombines TRBV5-1 with TRBJ2-5; TRBD2 matches 16 bases. Per germline, CDR1 SGHRS and CDR2 YFSETQ. The V gene end was trimmed by 4 bases and the J gene end by 2 bases; junction bases not matched to a gene: 8. The CDR3 is made up of 18 amino acids. CDR3 sequence: CASSRGLAGGPLQETQYF. The CDR3 region has the DNA TGCGCCAGCAGCAGGGGACTAGCGGGAGGGCCTTTGCAAGAGACCCAGTACTTC.

This clone occurred a few times. The chain carries TRBV11-2 and TRBJ2-1; D is perhaps TRBD1 or TRBD2 (6 bases each). This CDR3 spans 15 amino acids. The germline V and J ends were trimmed by 1 base and 5 bases, with 12 bases remaining between them. The germline CDR1 and CDR2 sequences are SGHAT and FQNNGV. The CDR3 spells CASSLAGALDNEQFF. CDR3 bases: TGTGCCAGCAGCTTAGCGGGGGCCCTCGACAATGAGCAGTTCTTC.

This sequence joins TRBV19 and TRBJ2-1; D gene uncertain. The CDR3 consists of 18 residues. Deletions cut 4 bases from V and 3 bases from J, with 22 bases between. Germline CDR1 and CDR2: LNHDA and SQIVND (reference sequence). This chain's CDR3 is CASSTGWMGGPDYNEQFF. DNA for the CDR3: TGTGCCAGTAGTACTGGCTGGATGGGCGGACCAGACTACAATGAGCAGTTCTTC. Variable domain in full (rest from reference TRBV19 and TRBJ2-1): DGGITQSPKYLFRKEGQNVTLSCEQNLNHDAMYWYRQDPGQGLRLIYYSQIVNDFQKGDIAEGYSVSREKKESFPLTVTSAQKNPTAFYLCASSTGWMGGPDYNEQFFGPGTRLTVL.

This clone was seen a few times. This rearrangement joins TRBV19 to TRBJ2-7; TRBD2 aligns across 8 bases. The V segment lost 5 bases and the J segment 3 bases; nucleotides outside the gene matches: 3. Looked up from germline, CDR1 is LNHDA and CDR2 is SQIVND (reference sequence). The CDR3 covers 13 residues. For the CDR3, the DNA is TGTGCCAGTAGTTCAACTAGCGGCTACGAGCAGTACTTC. Its protein is CASSSTSGYEQYF.

The rearrangement joins TRBV7-9 to TRBJ1-4, with 7 bases matching TRBD1. V gave up 4 bases and J gave up 5 bases; unmatched junction bases: 4. The germline V gene has CDR1 SEHNR and CDR2 FQNEAQ (reference sequence). The CDR3 is 14 residues long. The CDR3 here is CASSYRDRNEKLFF. In DNA, the CDR3 is TGTGCCAGCAGCTACCGGGACAGAAATGAAAAACTGTTTTTT.

The J gene is TRBJ2-1, the V gene TRBV6-5; D is uncertain. The CDR3 totals 14 residues. CDR1 and CDR2 from the germline V gene are MNHEY and SVGAGI. The V end was cut by 2 bases, the J end by 5 bases, with 10 bases between. CDR3 in DNA: TGTGCCAGCAGTTACCGGACCCCCAACAATGAGCAGTTCTTC. The encoded protein is CASSYRTPNNEQFF.